A selection of T cell receptor beta chains follows, all from one sample in a study of naive and memory T cell subsets. MiXCR was run by TCRdb on the UMI-ligation and nested PCR reads, yielding one entry per CDR3 protein. The sample yields 140,000 to 150,000 distinct CDR3 sequences, about 15% seen once. The sequenced material came from naive CD4+ T cells from blood. Receptor source: a human donor in good health. CDR3s include the opening cysteine and the closing phenylalanine or tryptophan. D genes are given only for firm matches.

j_call: TRBJ2-7
v_call: TRBV20-1
d_call: TRBD1
cdr3_aa: CSAKNRGSYEQYF

j_call: TRBJ1-5
v_call: TRBV12-3/TRBV12-4
d_call: TRBD1
cdr3_aa: CASTNWDRENQPQHF

j_call: TRBJ2-3
v_call: TRBV5-1
d_call: TRBD2
cdr3_aa: CASSTGLAGGSDTQYF

j_call: TRBJ1-1
v_call: TRBV7-3
d_call: -
cdr3_aa: CASSQFGRQTNTEAFF

j_call: TRBJ2-7
v_call: TRBV12-3/TRBV12-4
d_call: TRBD2
cdr3_aa: CASSFEAGGDRYEQYF

j_call: TRBJ2-2
v_call: TRBV6-5
d_call: -
cdr3_aa: CASRMGGTGELFF

j_call: TRBJ2-3
v_call: TRBV4-3
d_call: -
cdr3_aa: CASSPDLAASTQYF

j_call: TRBJ2-7
v_call: TRBV18
d_call: -
cdr3_aa: CASSSDTYEQYF

j_call: TRBJ2-3
v_call: TRBV13
d_call: TRBD2
cdr3_aa: CASSYSGETDTQYF

j_call: TRBJ2-5
v_call: TRBV27
d_call: -
cdr3_aa: CASRAGSETQYF

j_call: TRBJ2-7
v_call: TRBV29-1
d_call: TRBD2
cdr3_aa: CSVGTSGRAPYEQYF

j_call: TRBJ2-1
v_call: TRBV28
d_call: TRBD2
cdr3_aa: CASSPMGLAGNEQFF

j_call: TRBJ2-5
v_call: TRBV9
d_call: TRBD2
cdr3_aa: CASSVGLFQETQYF

j_call: TRBJ2-3
v_call: TRBV5-4
d_call: -
cdr3_aa: CASSLAAGSSDTQYF

j_call: TRBJ2-3
v_call: TRBV2
d_call: TRBD2
cdr3_aa: CASGGLASTDTQYF

j_call: TRBJ2-7
v_call: TRBV5-1
d_call: -
cdr3_aa: CASSSDGVYEQYF

j_call: TRBJ1-1
v_call: TRBV29-1
d_call: -
cdr3_aa: CSALDITTEAFF

j_call: TRBJ2-1
v_call: TRBV20-1
d_call: -
cdr3_aa: CSARPSGAYNEQFF

j_call: TRBJ2-5
v_call: TRBV7-2
d_call: TRBD1
cdr3_aa: CASSKRDRQETQYF

j_call: TRBJ2-3
v_call: TRBV2
d_call: -
cdr3_aa: CAFPGTDTQYF

j_call: TRBJ2-7
v_call: TRBV4-2
d_call: TRBD2
cdr3_aa: CASSQTSGAGSEQYF

j_call: TRBJ1-1
v_call: TRBV10-3
d_call: TRBD1
cdr3_aa: CATYSGQGQMNTEAFF

j_call: TRBJ2-1
v_call: TRBV28
d_call: TRBD2
cdr3_aa: CASSAGLAFDEQFF

j_call: TRBJ1-2
v_call: TRBV7-8
d_call: -
cdr3_aa: CASSLAQVDYGYTF

j_call: TRBJ2-7
v_call: TRBV24-1
d_call: TRBD1
cdr3_aa: CATSDSRQGSYEQYF

j_call: TRBJ2-1
v_call: TRBV2
d_call: TRBD2
cdr3_aa: CASSGPSGGYNEQFF

j_call: TRBJ2-1
v_call: TRBV7-2
d_call: -
cdr3_aa: CASSLTSSSYNEQFF

j_call: TRBJ2-5
v_call: TRBV7-2
d_call: -
cdr3_aa: CASSLGAGLLAVQETQYF

j_call: TRBJ2-3
v_call: TRBV24-1
d_call: TRBD2
cdr3_aa: CATSDLGLVSDTQYF

j_call: TRBJ2-6
v_call: TRBV6-9
d_call: TRBD1
cdr3_aa: CASSSGQSFSGANVLTF

j_call: TRBJ1-4
v_call: TRBV6-5
d_call: -
cdr3_aa: CASSYSGATNEKLFF

j_call: TRBJ2-1
v_call: TRBV20-1
d_call: -
cdr3_aa: CSARTSGAYNEQFF

j_call: TRBJ2-3
v_call: TRBV29-1
d_call: -
cdr3_aa: CSVVVGPPGTDTQYF

j_call: TRBJ2-1
v_call: TRBV6-2/TRBV6-3
d_call: -
cdr3_aa: CASSNYDISPYNEQFF

j_call: TRBJ2-2
v_call: TRBV18
d_call: -
cdr3_aa: CASSPPPSGELFF

j_call: TRBJ2-6
v_call: TRBV19
d_call: -
cdr3_aa: CASTPRQSSWANVLTF

j_call: TRBJ1-2
v_call: TRBV12-3/TRBV12-4
d_call: TRBD1
cdr3_aa: CASSTTGHGYTF

j_call: TRBJ2-1
v_call: TRBV6-2/TRBV6-3
d_call: TRBD2
cdr3_aa: CASSLTSGAYNEQFF

j_call: TRBJ1-5
v_call: TRBV6-2/TRBV6-3
d_call: -
cdr3_aa: CASREEQGNNQPQHF